This TCR beta chain is drawn from a study of glioma-infiltrating T cells. Findings of the study overall: CDR3 overlap between tissue and blood was very small. Tissue-blood divergence was below expectation in non-neoplastic patients, above in gliomas.

Using RNA template, CDR3s of TCR alpha and beta were amplified with iRepertoire arm-PCR. For one-step reverse transcription and amplification, 100-400 ng of tissue mRNA or PBMC total RNA was used. TCRdb re-derived calls from the multiplex PCR reads in MiXCR, one entry per CDR3 protein. The profile shows approximately 100,000 distinct CDR3 sequences, 25% to 30% of them singletons. This clonotype was seen at least ten times. Its target is not known. The source of this sequence is a human donor with low-grade glioma or glioblastoma, undergoing nonglioma brain surgery, or in good health (not recorded which). Sequenced: glioma tissue, nonneoplastic brain tissue, or PBMCs (not recorded which).

CDR3 bases: TGTGCCAGCAGTTATCGGGAGGCGGGTTACAATGAGCAGTTCTTC. The encoded protein is CASSYREAGYNEQFF. V usage is TRBV6-2 or TRBV6-3 and J usage is TRBJ2-1; 7 nucleotides agree with TRBD2. Germline V CDR1 and CDR2: MNHEY, SVGEGT. V lost 3 bases, J lost 4 bases, and 6 bases stayed unmatched. The CDR3 spans 15 residues.